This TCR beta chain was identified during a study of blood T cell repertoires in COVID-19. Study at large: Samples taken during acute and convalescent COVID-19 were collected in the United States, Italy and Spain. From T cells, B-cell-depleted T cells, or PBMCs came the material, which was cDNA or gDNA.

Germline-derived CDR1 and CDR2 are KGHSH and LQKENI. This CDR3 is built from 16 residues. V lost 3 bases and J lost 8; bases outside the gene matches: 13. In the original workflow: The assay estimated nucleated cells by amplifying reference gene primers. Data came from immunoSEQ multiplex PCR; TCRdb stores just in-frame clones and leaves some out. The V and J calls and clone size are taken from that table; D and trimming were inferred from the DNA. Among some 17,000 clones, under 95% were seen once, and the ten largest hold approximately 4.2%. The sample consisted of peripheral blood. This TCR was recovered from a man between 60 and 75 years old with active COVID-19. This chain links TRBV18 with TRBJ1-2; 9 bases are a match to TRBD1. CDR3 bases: TGTGCCAGCTCACCCGACCGGGGACAGGGACTAGGAGGCTACACCTTC. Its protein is CASSPDRGQGLGGYTF.